This entry lists 2 T cell receptor beta chains sequenced from one sample in a study of identical twins. MiXCR, applied by TCRdb to the 5' RACE reads, yields one record per CDR3 protein. The data contain fewer than 250,000 distinct CDR3 sequences, less than 9.5% of them singletons. The sequencing input was memory (CD45RO+) T cells sorted from blood. These receptors all come from a woman aged 18-29 years in good health.

This clonotype was picked up a small number of times. This chain joins TRBV7-2 and TRBJ2-6, with 8 positions matching TRBD2. J was trimmed by 4 bases and V by 7 bases; bases with no gene match: 12. CDR3 size: 17 residues. Germline values: CDR1 SGHTA, CDR2 FQGNSA. CDR3 loop: CASTLVGAGAGANVLTF. CDR3 nucleotide sequence: TGTGCCAGCACCCTAGTAGGAGCGGGAGCCGGGGCCAACGTCCTGACTTTC.

CDR3 residues: CASPYALSGYTF. CDR3 in DNA: TGTGCCAGCCCGTATGCACTTTCGGGCTACACCTTC. The chain has TRBV2 and TRBJ1-2; no clear D gene. Trimming left V 8 bases short and J 8 bases short, with 15 bases between. CDR1 is SNHLY and CDR2 is FYNNEI in the germline V gene. CDR3 length: 12 amino acids.